A selection of T cell receptor beta chains follows, all from one sample in a study of cytomegalovirus exposure and HLA in healthy donors. Sequencing used immunoSEQ multiplex PCR; TCRdb keeps in-frame clones, though not all of them. Of 150,000 or so clones in the sample, about 80% are singletons; the top ten hold around an eighth. Sequencing was done on a sample of PBMCs. The receptors originated from a man in his forties in good health and CMV-seropositive. CDR3s include the opening cysteine and the closing phenylalanine or tryptophan. Each record gives: D gene, J gene, V gene, clone size, CDR3 DNA, CDR3 protein. D genes are given only for firm matches. Size is stated for part of the rows, as once, few or many counts, or as a class when the clone is expanded.

-,TRBJ2-1,TRBV10-2,-,TGCGCCAGCACCAATAGCGTATCCTACAATGAGCAGTTCTTC,CASTNSVSYNEQFF
TRBD2,TRBJ2-1,TRBV6-5,-,TGTGCCAGCCAAGGGGCGGGAGGGCCGGGTGAGCAGTTCTTC,CASQGAGGPGEQFF
TRBD2,TRBJ2-2,TRBV11-2,once,TGTGCCAGCAGCCCCCAGCGGGATGGGGAGCTGTTTTTT,CASSPQRDGELFF
-,TRBJ1-1,TRBV2,-,TGTGCCAGCAGATCTGGGGGGGACACTGAAGCTTTCTTT,CASRSGGDTEAFF
-,TRBJ1-4,TRBV28,-,TGTGCCAGCAGTACGACAGCAACTAATGAAAAACTGTTTTTT,CASSTTATNEKLFF
-,TRBJ2-3,TRBV7-2,-,TGTGCCAGCAGCTTAGGGACAGTCACAGATACGCAGTATTTT,CASSLGTVTDTQYF
TRBD2,TRBJ2-3,TRBV6-4,-,TGTGCCAGCAGTGAGGGGACTAGCGGGAGTGAGACGCAGTATTTT,CASSEGTSGSETQYF
TRBD2,TRBJ2-1,TRBV6-5,-,TGTGCCAGCAGTTATGCGGGAGGGGACTACAATGAGCAGTTCTTC,CASSYAGGDYNEQFF
-,TRBJ1-3,TRBV30,-,TGTGCCTGGAGTGCGCGTTTTGGAAACACCATATATTTT,CAWSARFGNTIYF
-,TRBJ2-5,TRBV5-5,-,TGTGCCAGCAGCCGTCCGGGTCTTGAGGAGACCCAGTACTTC,CASSRPGLEETQYF
-,TRBJ1-5,TRBV7-8,-,TGTGCCAGCAGCTCGGTGGAGGGGAATCAGCCCCAGCATTTT,CASSSVEGNQPQHF
-,TRBJ1-1,TRBV6-1,-,TGTGCCAGCAGTATCGACAGCCCCAACACTGAAGCTTTCTTT,CASSIDSPNTEAFF
-,TRBJ2-3,TRBV9,-,TGTGCCAGCAGCCCCAGACTCAACACAGATACGCAGTATTTT,CASSPRLNTDTQYF
-,TRBJ2-4,TRBV28,-,TGTGCCAGCAGTAGTCCCGGGGGTGGAAACATTCAGTACTTC,CASSSPGGGNIQYF
-,TRBJ2-4,TRBV7-9,-,TGTGCCAGCAGCTCCGGACAGCGCGAACTAGCCAAAAACATTCAGTACTTC,CASSSGQRELAKNIQYF
-,TRBJ2-2,TRBV6-4,few,TGTGCCAGCAGTGCCCTCGGGGGCACCGGGGAGCTGTTTTTT,CASSALGGTGELFF